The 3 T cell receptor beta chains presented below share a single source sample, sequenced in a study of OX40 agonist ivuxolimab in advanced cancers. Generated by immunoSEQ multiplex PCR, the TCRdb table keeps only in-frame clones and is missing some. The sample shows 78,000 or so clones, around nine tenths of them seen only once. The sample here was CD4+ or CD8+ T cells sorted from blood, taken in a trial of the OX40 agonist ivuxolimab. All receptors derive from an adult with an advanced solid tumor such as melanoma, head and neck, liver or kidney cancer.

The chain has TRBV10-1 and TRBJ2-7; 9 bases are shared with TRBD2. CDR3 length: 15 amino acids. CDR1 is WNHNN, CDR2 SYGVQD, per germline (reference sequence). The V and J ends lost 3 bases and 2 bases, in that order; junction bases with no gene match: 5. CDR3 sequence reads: CASSDGSGRTYEQYF. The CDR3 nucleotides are TGCGCCAGCAGTGATGGTAGCGGGAGAACCTACGAGCAGTACTTC.

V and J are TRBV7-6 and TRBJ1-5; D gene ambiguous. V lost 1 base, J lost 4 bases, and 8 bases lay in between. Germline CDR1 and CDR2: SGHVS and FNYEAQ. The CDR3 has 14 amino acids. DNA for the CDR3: TGTGCCAGCAGCTTAGACGCGGGTAATCAGCCCCAGCATTTT. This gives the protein CASSLDAGNQPQHF.

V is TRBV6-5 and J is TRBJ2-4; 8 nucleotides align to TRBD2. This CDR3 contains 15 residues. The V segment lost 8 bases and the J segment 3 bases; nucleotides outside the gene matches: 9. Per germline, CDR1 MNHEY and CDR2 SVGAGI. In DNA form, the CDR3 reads TGTGCCAGCGCAGAGCCGGGGGGGGTCAAAAACATTCAGTACTTC. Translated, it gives CASAEPGGVKNIQYF.